A selection of T cell receptor beta chains follows, all from one sample in a study of neurological immune-mediated disorders. TCRdb redid the calling of the 5' RACE reads with MiXCR, one entry per CDR3 protein. The table lists about 74,000 distinct CDR3 sequences, less than 5.5% of them singletons. The sequencing sample was made of PBMCs. Source of these receptors: a man aged 18 to 30 with multiple sclerosis. CDR3s include the opening cysteine and the closing phenylalanine or tryptophan. Each record gives: CDR3 length, V gene, clone size, D gene, J gene, CDR3 protein, CDR3 DNA. The D gene is left open where the match is weak. A clone size is listed for some rows: how often the clone was seen (once, few, many), or a class if it is expanded.

18	TRBV29-1	-	TRBD1	TRBJ2-1	CSVVPRNIQGAYWNEQFF	TGCAGCGTTGTGCCTAGGAATATACAGGGGGCGTATTGGAATGAGCAGTTCTTC
13	TRBV20-1	few	-	TRBJ2-3	CSARDEGVDTQYF	TGCAGTGCTAGAGATGAAGGGGTGGATACGCAGTATTTT
16	TRBV5-1	-	-	TRBJ2-7	CASSLVGSTPEGEQYF	TGCGCCAGCAGCTTGGTTGGCAGTACTCCCGAGGGGGAGCAGTACTTC
13	TRBV5-1	medium-sized	-	TRBJ1-2	CASSLQQGNGYTF	TGCGCCAGCAGCTTACAACAGGGTAACGGCTACACCTTC
13	TRBV27	many	-	TRBJ2-1	CASSLSLLAEQFF	TGTGCCAGCAGTTTATCTCTCCTCGCTGAGCAGTTCTTC
12	TRBV20-1	many	-	TRBJ1-2	CSAWTENYGYTF	TGCAGTGCTTGGACAGAGAACTATGGCTACACCTTC
16	TRBV20-1	many	TRBD2	TRBJ2-2	CSARGAGGRRLGELFF	TGCAGTGCTAGAGGCGCGGGGGGTCGCCGGTTGGGGGAGCTGTTTTTT
16	TRBV7-9	many	-	TRBJ2-1	CASSSRPWVMWGEQFF	TGTGCCAGCAGCTCCCGGCCATGGGTTATGTGGGGCGAGCAGTTCTTC
14	TRBV20-1	many	-	TRBJ2-7	CSAPNGGRRSEQYF	TGCAGTGCTCCAAACGGGGGCCGCCGGTCCGAGCAGTACTTC
11	TRBV28	many	-	TRBJ2-7	CASGASYEQYF	TGTGCCAGCGGTGCATCCTACGAGCAGTACTTC
12	TRBV11-2	many	-	TRBJ1-2	CASSLARTGYTF	TGTGCCAGCAGCTTAGCTAGGACAGGCTACACCTTC
15	TRBV7-2	many	-	TRBJ1-4	CASSPRGGTNEKLFF	TGTGCCAGCAGCCCTCGTGGTGGAACTAATGAAAAACTGTTTTTT
14	TRBV9	many	-	TRBJ2-1	CASSPRGAGNEQFF	TGTGCCAGCAGCCCTCGGGGGGCCGGGAATGAGCAGTTCTTC
16	TRBV20-1	many	TRBD1	TRBJ1-2	CSASMQGARANYGYTF	TGCAGTGCTAGTATGCAGGGGGCGCGGGCAAACTATGGCTACACCTTC
13	TRBV12-3/TRBV12-4	many	-	TRBJ1-2	CASSLGIGYGYTF	TGTGCCAGCAGTTTAGGCATTGGGTATGGCTACACCTTC
16	TRBV29-1	many	TRBD2	TRBJ2-7	CSVVPTSGGNSYEQYF	TGCAGCGTCGTGCCGACGAGCGGGGGGAACTCCTACGAGCAGTACTTC
11	TRBV20-1	-	TRBD1	TRBJ2-1	CKVDRGNEQFF	TGCAAAGTCGACAGGGGCAATGAGCAGTTCTTC
13	TRBV14	many	-	TRBJ1-1	CASSQSGNTEAFF	TGTGCCAGCAGCCAATCGGGGAACACTGAAGCTTTCTTT
16	TRBV15	many	TRBD1	TRBJ2-2	CATSSWTGGSTGELFF	TGTGCCACCAGCAGCTGGACAGGGGGCTCTACCGGGGAGCTGTTTTTT
15	TRBV7-2	many	-	TRBJ1-2	CASGGGGRGVYGYTF	TGTGCCAGCGGTGGGGGGGGAAGAGGTGTCTATGGCTACACCTTC
15	TRBV27	many	TRBD2	TRBJ2-1	CASSQTSGRANEQFF	TGTGCCAGCAGTCAGACTAGCGGGAGAGCTAATGAGCAGTTCTTC
18	TRBV9	many	TRBD2	TRBJ2-1	CASSVVGTSGGVGNEQFF	TGTGCCAGCAGCGTAGTGGGGACTAGCGGGGGGGTCGGCAATGAGCAGTTCTTC
11	TRBV20-1	few	-	TRBJ2-4	CSARSQGMPYF	TGCAGTGCTAGGAGTCAGGGGATGCCGTACTTC
14	TRBV20-1	many	-	TRBJ2-6	CSARDMGRANVLTF	TGCAGTGCTAGAGATATGGGAAGGGCCAACGTCCTGACTTTC
16	TRBV20-1	many	-	TRBJ2-7	CSARRRLHSGDTKQYF	TGCAGTGCTAGGCGACGACTACATAGCGGAGACACGAAGCAGTACTTC
13	TRBV20-1	many	-	TRBJ1-5	CSARAGRDQPQHF	TGCAGTGCTAGGGCAGGGAGGGATCAGCCCCAGCATTTT
15	TRBV3-1	many	-	TRBJ2-2	CASSQGPANTGELFF	TGTGCCAGCAGCCAAGGGCCCGCGAACACCGGGGAGCTGTTTTTT
15	TRBV5-1	many	TRBD2	TRBJ2-5	CASSLKGLVTETQYF	TGCGCCAGCAGCTTGAAGGGACTAGTTACGGAGACCCAGTACTTC
11	TRBV5-6	many	-	TRBJ2-3	CASSQADTQYF	TGTGCCAGCAGCCAAGCAGATACGCAGTATTTT
15	TRBV5-6	many	TRBD1	TRBJ1-1	CASSWDREMNTEAFF	TGTGCCAGCAGCTGGGACAGGGAAATGAACACTGAAGCTTTCTTT
15	TRBV9	many	TRBD2	TRBJ2-3	CASSVVASGADTQYF	TGTGCCAGCAGCGTAGTGGCTAGCGGCGCGGATACGCAGTATTTT
13	TRBV20-1	many	-	TRBJ2-5	CSASGRGTETQYF	TGCAGTGCATCCGGACGAGGGACGGAGACCCAGTACTTC
11	TRBV2	-	-	TRBJ2-1	CASSVEQEQFF	TGTGCCAGCAGTGTCGAGCAGGAGCAGTTCTTC
16	TRBV4-2	many	-	TRBJ2-1	CASSQLPKTVRNEQFF	TGTGCCAGCAGCCAACTACCCAAAACGGTGAGGAATGAGCAGTTCTTC
11	TRBV6-2/TRBV6-3	many	-	TRBJ2-2	CATGNTGELFF	TGTGCTACCGGCAACACCGGGGAGCTGTTTTTT
18	TRBV11-2	many	TRBD2	TRBJ2-2	CASSPPTSGGANTGELFF	TGTGCCAGCAGCCCCCCGACTAGCGGGGGGGCTAACACCGGGGAGCTGTTTTTT
15	TRBV6-1	many	-	TRBJ1-1	CASRLDPGRGTEAFF	TGTGCCAGCAGGCTCGATCCTGGGCGAGGCACTGAAGCTTTCTTT
18	TRBV10-3	many	TRBD1	TRBJ2-5	CAINPVAGGPRPEETQYF	TGTGCCATCAACCCTGTGGCAGGGGGCCCCCGGCCTGAAGAGACCCAGTACTTC
17	TRBV5-5	-	-	TRBJ1-6	CASSSNMGIQDNSPLHF	TGTGCCAGCAGCTCCAATATGGGGATACAGGATAATTCACCCCTCCACTTT
16	TRBV15	many	-	TRBJ2-4	CATSRRSTEAKNIQYF	TGTGCCACCAGCAGACGATCGACGGAAGCCAAAAACATTCAGTACTTC
15	TRBV10-3	many	TRBD2	TRBJ2-2	CAILARTSESGELFF	TGTGCCATCTTGGCAAGGACTAGCGAAAGCGGGGAGCTGTTTTTT
16	TRBV29-1	many	-	TRBJ1-1	CSVLGRMGPVDTEAFF	TGCAGCGTTTTGGGGCGCATGGGGCCAGTCGACACTGAAGCTTTCTTT
12	TRBV29-1	many	TRBD2	TRBJ2-7	CSVVSGNYEQYF	TGCAGCGTTGTTAGCGGGAACTATGAGCAGTACTTC
19	TRBV7-2	many	TRBD2	TRBJ2-7	CASSLGPPLLAGGTYEQYF	TGTGCCAGCAGCTTAGGGCCCCCCCTACTAGCGGGAGGAACCTACGAGCAGTACTTC
14	TRBV24-1	many	-	TRBJ2-1	CATSEQGSYNEQFF	TGTGCCACCAGTGAACAGGGTTCCTACAATGAGCAGTTCTTC
14	TRBV20-1	many	-	TRBJ2-7	CSAREWRTPYEQYF	TGCAGTGCTAGAGAGTGGCGGACACCCTACGAGCAGTACTTC
17	TRBV12-3/TRBV12-4	-	-	TRBJ1-5	CASSPRQGRYSNQPQHF	TGTGCCAGCAGCCCCCGACAAGGACGATATAGCAATCAGCCCCAGCATTTT
18	TRBV5-1	-	TRBD1	TRBJ2-1	CASSLWMGDRVRDNEQFF	TGCGCCAGCAGCCTTTGGATGGGGGACAGGGTTAGGGACAATGAGCAGTTCTTC
13	TRBV6-1	many	-	TRBJ2-1	CASTAILYNEQFF	TGTGCCAGCACGGCGATTCTATACAATGAGCAGTTCTTC
16	TRBV7-3	many	TRBD1	TRBJ2-7	CASSLGPGQGAYEQYF	TGTGCCAGCAGCTTAGGCCCGGGACAGGGCGCCTACGAGCAGTACTTC